A single T cell receptor beta chain is shown here with its context. The antigen is not known. Regarding treatment: roughly nine-day PBMC culture with coronavirus spike peptide pools or control peptides (ViraFEST assay). Via ViraFEST, peptide pools expanded antigen-specific T cells before TCR sequencing. Trimming cost V 5 bases and J 4 bases; bases outside gene matches: 12. This CDR3 has 16 amino acids. Germline CDR1 reads SGHTA; CDR2 reads FQGNSA. The data are from a study of vaccination and CD4 T cells after COVID-19. Overall study context: Post-COVID draws followed diagnosis by a median roughly 99 days (range 35 to 161).

Sequence data for DNA of cultured CD4+ T cells were generated by the Oncomine TCR Beta short-read assay. TCRdb reprocessed the PCR reads via MiXCR and lists one record per CDR3 protein. Of fewer than 15,000 distinct CDR3 sequences listed, under 75% were seen once; the top ten hold about a sixth. Sequencing was done on a sample of CD4+ T cells from blood, cultured in vitro. The receptor was isolated from a human donor who had recovered from COVID-19. The chain recombines TRBV7-2 with TRBJ2-7; 9 positions agree with TRBD1. The CDR3 sequence is CASSLGASDRGYEQYF. The CDR3 DNA reads TGTGCCAGCAGCCTCGGGGCGTCGGACAGGGGATACGAGCAGTACTTC.